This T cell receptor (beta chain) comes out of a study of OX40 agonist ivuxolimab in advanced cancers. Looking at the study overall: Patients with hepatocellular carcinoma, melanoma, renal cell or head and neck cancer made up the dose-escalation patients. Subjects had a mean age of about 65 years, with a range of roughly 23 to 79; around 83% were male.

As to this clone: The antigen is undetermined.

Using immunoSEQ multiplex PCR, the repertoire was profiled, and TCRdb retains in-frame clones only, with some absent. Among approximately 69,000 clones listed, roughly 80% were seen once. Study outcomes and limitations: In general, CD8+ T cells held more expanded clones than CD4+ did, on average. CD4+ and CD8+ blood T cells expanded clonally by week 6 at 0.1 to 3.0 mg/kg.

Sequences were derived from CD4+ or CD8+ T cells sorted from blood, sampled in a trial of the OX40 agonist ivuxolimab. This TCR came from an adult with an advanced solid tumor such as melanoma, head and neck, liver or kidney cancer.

The CDR3 sequence: CASSSYMASYEQYF. In nucleotides, the CDR3 is TGCGCCAGCAGCTCATATATGGCCTCCTACGAGCAGTACTTC. This rearrangement joins TRBV5-1 to TRBJ2-7; D gene unclear. The V gene lost 3 bases and the J gene lost 0 bases, with 10 bases spanning the gap. Germline lookup yields CDR1 SGHRS and CDR2 YFSETQ. The CDR3 has 14 amino acids.